This TCR beta chain is drawn from a study of T cells in tuberculosis. Study results and limitations: Active tuberculosis patients had shorter CDR3-alpha; the beta difference was nonsignificant. Active tuberculosis TCR-alpha repertoires lay closer to GMM-specific TCRs than IGRA-negative controls, suggesting clonal expansion.

Data came from immunoSEQ multiplex PCR; TCRdb stores just in-frame clones and leaves some out. The table lists 40,000 or so clones, approximately 93% of them singletons. The length of the CDR3 is 13 residues. Germline V gene sequence: CDR1 SGHRS, CDR2 YFSETQ. After removal of 4 bases from V and 12 bases from J, the junction contained 8 bases not matched to a gene. In regard to this clone: Its target is unknown.

Time point given: new active TB diagnosis, blood taken before or within 7 days of starting treatment. Confirmation came from sputum smear and/or culture positivity for M. tuberculosis. The sequencing here drew on PBMCs, taken at tuberculosis diagnosis. The J gene is TRBJ1-4, the V gene TRBV5-1; TRBD1 matches at 8 bases. This TCR came from an adult with tuberculosis. The CDR3 loop reads CASSQGAPSELFF. DNA of the CDR3: TGCGCCAGCAGCCAGGGGGCTCCTTCGGAACTGTTTTTT. Combining the CDR3 with reference TRBV5-1 and TRBJ1-4 gives the whole variable domain KAGVTQTPRYLIKTRGQQVTLSCSPISGHRSVSWYQQTPGQGLQFLFEYFSETQRNKGNFPGRFSGRQFSNSRSEMNVSTLELGDSALYLCASSQGAPSELFFGSGTQLSVL.